The 4 T cell receptor beta chains presented below share a single source sample, sequenced in a study of CD8+ T cells in alopecia areata. The sequencing template was cDNA reverse transcribed from extracted RNA. This table comes from immunoSEQ multiplex PCR, and its TCRdb copy is limited to in-frame clones, with some not included. The sample includes under 300,000 clones, 65% to 70% of them seen just once. The sample here was CD4+ T cells sorted from blood, taken at week 0. These TCRs come from a human donor with alopecia areata.

This clone was observed a few times. V usage is TRBV23-1 and J usage is TRBJ1-6; D is unresolved. TRBV23-1 is an open reading frame whose function is uncertain. Trimming stripped 2 bases from V and 7 bases from J, with 6 bases between. This CDR3 contains 13 residues. DNA for the CDR3: TGCGCCAGCAGTCAAGTAGAAAATTCACCCCTCCACTTT. Translation gives CASSQVENSPLHF.

This chain connects TRBV29-1 to TRBJ1-2, with 7 bases identical to TRBD1. The CDR3 sequence is 13 residues long. The junction had 10 bases not matched to a gene; V was cut back by 7 bases and J by 5 bases. Looked up from germline, CDR1 is SQVTM and CDR2 is ANQGSEA. The CDR3 region has the DNA TGCAGCGCAGACAGGGCGGCGGGTTATGGCTACACCTTC. It yields the protein CSADRAAGYGYTF.

The V call is TRBV10-3, the J call TRBJ2-1; the D is unclear. The CDR3 has 11 residues. The germline V gene encodes CDR1 ENHRY and CDR2 SYGVKD. V was trimmed by 3 bases and J by 13 bases, leaving 10 bases between them. CDR3 protein: CAISDWEEQFF. As DNA, the CDR3 is TGTGCCATCAGTGATTGGGAAGAACAGTTCTTC.

This clone was detected a few times. The chain links TRBV7-3 to TRBJ2-7, with 8 bases that match TRBD1. The germline V gene has CDR1 SGHTA and CDR2 FQGTGA. The CDR3 is 14 residues long. The ends lost 5 bases at V and 1 base at J; junction bases unmatched: 4. CDR3 residues: CASSPDRGSYEQYF. CDR3 sequence (DNA): TGTGCCAGCAGCCCCGACAGGGGTTCCTACGAGCAGTACTTC. Based on the CDR3 plus reference TRBV7-3 and TRBJ2-7, the full variable domain is GAGVSQTPSNKVTEKGKYVELRCDPISGHTALYWYRQSLGQGPEFLIYFQGTGAADDSGLPNDRFFAVRPEGSVSTLKIQRTERGDSAVYLCASSPDRGSYEQYFGPGTRLTVT.